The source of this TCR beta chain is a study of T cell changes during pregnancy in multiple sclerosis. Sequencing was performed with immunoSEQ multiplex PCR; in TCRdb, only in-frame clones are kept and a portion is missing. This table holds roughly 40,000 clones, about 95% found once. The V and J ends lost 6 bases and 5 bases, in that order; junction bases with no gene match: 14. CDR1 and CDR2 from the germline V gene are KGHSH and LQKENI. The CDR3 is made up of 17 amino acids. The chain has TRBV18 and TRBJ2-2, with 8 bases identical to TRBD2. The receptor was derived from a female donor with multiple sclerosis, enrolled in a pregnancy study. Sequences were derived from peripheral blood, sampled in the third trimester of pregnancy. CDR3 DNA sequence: TGTGCCAGCTCCCCCACCGCGGGGGGCCCTGGAACCGGGGAGCTGTTTTTT. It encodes CASSPTAGGPGTGELFF.